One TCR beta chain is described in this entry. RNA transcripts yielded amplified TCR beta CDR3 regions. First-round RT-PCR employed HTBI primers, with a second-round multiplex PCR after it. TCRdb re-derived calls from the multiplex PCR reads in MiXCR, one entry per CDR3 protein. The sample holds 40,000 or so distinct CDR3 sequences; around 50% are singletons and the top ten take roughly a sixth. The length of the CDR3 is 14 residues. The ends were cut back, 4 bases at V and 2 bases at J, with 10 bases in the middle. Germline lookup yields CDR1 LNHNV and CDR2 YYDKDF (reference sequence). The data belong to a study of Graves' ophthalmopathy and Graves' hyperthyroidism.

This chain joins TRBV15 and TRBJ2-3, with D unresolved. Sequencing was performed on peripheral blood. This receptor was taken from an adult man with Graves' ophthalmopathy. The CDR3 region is CATSKSRNTDTQYF. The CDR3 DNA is TGTGCCACCAGCAAATCCCGGAACACAGATACGCAGTATTTT.